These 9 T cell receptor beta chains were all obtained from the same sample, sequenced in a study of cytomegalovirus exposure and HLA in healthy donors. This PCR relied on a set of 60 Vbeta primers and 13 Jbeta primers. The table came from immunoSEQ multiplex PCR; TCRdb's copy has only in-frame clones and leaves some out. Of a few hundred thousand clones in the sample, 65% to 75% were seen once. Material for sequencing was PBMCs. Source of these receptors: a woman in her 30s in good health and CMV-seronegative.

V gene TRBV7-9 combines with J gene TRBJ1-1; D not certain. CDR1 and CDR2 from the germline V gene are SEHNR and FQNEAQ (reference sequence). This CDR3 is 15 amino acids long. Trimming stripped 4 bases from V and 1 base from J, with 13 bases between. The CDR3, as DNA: TGTGCCAGCAGCTCCGCGCGGGGAACGAACACTGAAGCTTTCTTT. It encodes CASSSARGTNTEAFF.

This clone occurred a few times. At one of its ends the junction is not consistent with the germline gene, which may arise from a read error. The CDR3 region is CAGSLVQRHEQYF. The DNA for the CDR3 is TGTGCCGGCAGCTTGGTGCAGAGGCACGAGCAGTACTTC. The rearrangement joins TRBV5-6 to TRBJ2-7; D uncertain. Germline assignment: CDR1 SGHDT and CDR2 YYEEEE. This CDR3 spans 13 amino acids.

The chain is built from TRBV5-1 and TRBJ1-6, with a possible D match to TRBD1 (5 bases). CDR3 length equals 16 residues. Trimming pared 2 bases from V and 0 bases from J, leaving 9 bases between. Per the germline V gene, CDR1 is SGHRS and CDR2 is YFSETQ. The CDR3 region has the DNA TGCGCCAGCAGCTTAGGGGTTACCTCCTATAATTCACCCCTCCACTTT. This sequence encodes CASSLGVTSYNSPLHF.

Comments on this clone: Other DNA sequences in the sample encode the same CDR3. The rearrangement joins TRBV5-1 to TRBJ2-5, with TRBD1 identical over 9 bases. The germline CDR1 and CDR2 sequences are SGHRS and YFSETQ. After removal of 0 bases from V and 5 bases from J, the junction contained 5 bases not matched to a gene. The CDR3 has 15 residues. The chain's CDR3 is CASSLAGTGRETQYF. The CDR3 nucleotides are TGCGCCAGCAGCTTGGCCGGGACAGGGAGGGAGACCCAGTACTTC.

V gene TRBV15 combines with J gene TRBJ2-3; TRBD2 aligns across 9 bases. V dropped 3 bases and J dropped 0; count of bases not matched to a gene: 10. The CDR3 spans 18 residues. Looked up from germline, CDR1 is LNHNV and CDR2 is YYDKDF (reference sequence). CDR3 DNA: TGTGCCACCAGCAGTCGCCGCGGCCTAGCGGGGAGCACAGATACGCAGTATTTT. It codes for CATSSRRGLAGSTDTQYF.

The CDR3 bases are TGTGCCAGCAGCCGCCAGAGCGGGACAGGAATGAACACTGAAGCTTTCTTT. Encoded protein: CASSRQSGTGMNTEAFF. The chain employs TRBV7-9 and TRBJ1-1, with 8 nucleotides matching TRBD1. V was pared by 5 bases and J by 0 bases, with 11 bases of the junction left unmatched. The CDR3 runs 17 residues. Germline CDR1 is SEHNR and CDR2 is FQNEAQ (reference sequence).

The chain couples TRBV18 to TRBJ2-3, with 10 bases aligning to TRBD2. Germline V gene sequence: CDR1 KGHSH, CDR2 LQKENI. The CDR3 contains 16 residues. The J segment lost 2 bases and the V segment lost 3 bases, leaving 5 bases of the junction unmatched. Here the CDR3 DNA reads TGTGCCAGCTCACCTGGACTAGCGGAGGTCACAGATACGCAGTATTTT. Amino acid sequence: CASSPGLAEVTDTQYF.

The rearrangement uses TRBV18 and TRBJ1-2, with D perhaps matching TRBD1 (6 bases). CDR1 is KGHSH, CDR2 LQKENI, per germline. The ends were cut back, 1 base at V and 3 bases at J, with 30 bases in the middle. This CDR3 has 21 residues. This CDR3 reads CASSPLPKQGSKPSPDYGYTF. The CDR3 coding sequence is TGTGCCAGCTCACCACTTCCCAAACAGGGTTCAAAACCTTCACCTGACTATGGCTACACCTTC.

CDR3 sequence: CASSPGLAGAYEQYF. The CDR3 coding sequence is TGTGCCAGCAGCCCCGGACTAGCGGGAGCCTACGAGCAGTACTTC. J is TRBJ2-7 and V is TRBV7-8; 13 positions agree with TRBD2. Trimming at V came to 5 bases and at J to 2 bases, leaving 3 bases not matched to a gene. Germline V gene data show CDR1 as SGHVS and CDR2 as FQNEAQ. This CDR3 comprises 15 residues.